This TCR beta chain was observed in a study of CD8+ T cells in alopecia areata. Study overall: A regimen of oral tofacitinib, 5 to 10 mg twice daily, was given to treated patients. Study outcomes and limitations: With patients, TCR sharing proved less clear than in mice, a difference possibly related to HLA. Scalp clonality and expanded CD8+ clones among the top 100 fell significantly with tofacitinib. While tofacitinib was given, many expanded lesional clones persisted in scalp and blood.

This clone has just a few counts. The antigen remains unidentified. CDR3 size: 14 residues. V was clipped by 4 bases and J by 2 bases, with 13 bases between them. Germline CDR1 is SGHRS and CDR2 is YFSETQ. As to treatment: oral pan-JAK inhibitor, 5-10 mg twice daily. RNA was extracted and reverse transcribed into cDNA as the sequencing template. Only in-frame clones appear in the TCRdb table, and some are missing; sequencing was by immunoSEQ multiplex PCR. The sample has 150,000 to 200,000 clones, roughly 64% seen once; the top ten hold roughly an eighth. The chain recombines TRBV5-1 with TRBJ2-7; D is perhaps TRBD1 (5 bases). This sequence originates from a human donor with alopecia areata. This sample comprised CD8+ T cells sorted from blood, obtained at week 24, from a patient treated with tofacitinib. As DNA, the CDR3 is TGCGCCAGCAGCCTCCCCGACAGCACCTACGAGCAGTACTTC. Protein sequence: CASSLPDSTYEQYF.